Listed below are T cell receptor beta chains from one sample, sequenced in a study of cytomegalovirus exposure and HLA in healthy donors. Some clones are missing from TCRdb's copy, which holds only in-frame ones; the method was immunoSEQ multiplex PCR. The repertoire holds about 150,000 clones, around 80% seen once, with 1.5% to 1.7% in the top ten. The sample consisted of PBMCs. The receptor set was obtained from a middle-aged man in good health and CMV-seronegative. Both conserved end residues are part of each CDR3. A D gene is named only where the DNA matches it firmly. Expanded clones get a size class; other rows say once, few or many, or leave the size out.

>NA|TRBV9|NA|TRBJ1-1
CASGVGGGTEAFF
TGTGCCAGCGGGGTGGGGGGTGGCACTGAAGCTTTCTTT
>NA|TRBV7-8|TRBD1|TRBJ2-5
CASSIDRGETQYF
TGTGCCAGCAGCATAGACAGGGGAGAGACCCAGTACTTC
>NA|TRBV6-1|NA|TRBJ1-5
CASSLDGNQPQHF
TGTGCCAGCAGCTTAGACGGGAACCAGCCCCAGCATTTT
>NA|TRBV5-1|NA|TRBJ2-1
CASSFATASYNEQFF
TGCGCCAGCAGTTTCGCGACAGCCTCCTACAATGAGCAGTTCTTC
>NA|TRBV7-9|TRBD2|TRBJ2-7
CASSPGLARAYEQYF
TGTGCCAGCAGCCCGGGACTAGCAAGAGCCTACGAGCAGTACTTC
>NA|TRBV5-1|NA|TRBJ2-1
CASSPLQLSYNEQFF
TGCGCCAGCAGTCCCCTGCAACTCTCCTACAATGAGCAGTTCTTC
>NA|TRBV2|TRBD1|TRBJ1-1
CASSERGAGGTEAFF
TGTGCCAGCAGTGAAAGGGGGGCAGGGGGCACTGAAGCTTTCTTT
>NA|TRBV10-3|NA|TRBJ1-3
CAISDGLISGNTIYF
TGTGCCATCAGTGATGGACTGATCTCTGGAAACACCATATATTTT
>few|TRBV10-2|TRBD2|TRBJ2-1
CASSELSGRWNEQFF
TGCGCCAGCAGTGAGTTAAGCGGGAGGTGGAATGAGCAGTTCTTC
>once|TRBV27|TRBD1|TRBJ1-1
CASSSPWSDRAEDEAFF
TGTGCCAGCAGTTCCCCCTGGTCCGACAGGGCCGAGGATGAAGCTTTCTTT
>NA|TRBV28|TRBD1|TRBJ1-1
CASSFRDRGTEAFF
TGTGCCAGCAGTTTCAGAGACAGGGGTACTGAAGCTTTCTTT
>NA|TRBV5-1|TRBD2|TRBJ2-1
CASSFMASGNNEQFF
TGCGCCAGCAGCTTCATGGCTAGCGGGAACAATGAGCAGTTCTTC
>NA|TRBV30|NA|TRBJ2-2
CAFLGLANTGELFF
TGTGCCTTCTTGGGACTCGCTAACACCGGGGAGCTGTTTTTT
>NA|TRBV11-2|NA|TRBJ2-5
CASNLGAGKETQYF
TGTGCCAGCAACTTAGGGGCGGGGAAAGAGACCCAGTACTTC
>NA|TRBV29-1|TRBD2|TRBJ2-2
CSVESGRGRGGELFF
TGCAGCGTTGAATCAGGGAGGGGACGTGGCGGGGAGCTGTTTTTT
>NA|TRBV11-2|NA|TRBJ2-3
CASRQGRTDTQYF
TGTGCCAGCAGACAGGGCCGCACAGATACGCAGTATTTT
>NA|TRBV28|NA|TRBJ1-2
CATRTRLNYGYTF
TGTGCCACCCGGACACGGTTAAACTATGGCTACACCTTC
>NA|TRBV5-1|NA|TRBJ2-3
CASSSIPYPDTQYF
TGCGCCAGCAGCTCGATACCCTACCCAGATACGCAGTATTTT
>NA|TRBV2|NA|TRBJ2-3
CASSVQGSVTDTQYF
TGTGCCAGCAGTGTCCAGGGGTCCGTCACAGATACGCAGTATTTT
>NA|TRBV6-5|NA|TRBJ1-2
CASRTGVTMSYTF
TGTGCCAGCCGAACAGGAGTAACTATGAGCTACACCTTC
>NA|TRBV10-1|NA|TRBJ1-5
CATRGGYSNQPQHF
TGCGCCACCCGCGGCGGTTATAGCAATCAGCCCCAGCATTTT
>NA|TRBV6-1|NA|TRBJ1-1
CASIWQGMNTEAFF
TGTGCCAGCATTTGGCAGGGGATGAACACTGAAGCTTTCTTT
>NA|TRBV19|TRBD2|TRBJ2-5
CASSTIFRGGETQYF
TGTGCCAGTAGTACAATTTTCCGGGGGGGGGAGACCCAGTACTTC
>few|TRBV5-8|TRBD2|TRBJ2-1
CASSSGSLAAYNEQFF
TGTGCCAGCAGCTCCGGGTCCCTAGCGGCTTACAATGAGCAGTTCTTC
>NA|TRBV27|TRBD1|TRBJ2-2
CASSETGGQGELFF
TGTGCCAGCAGCGAAACAGGGGGTCAGGGGGAGCTGTTTTTT
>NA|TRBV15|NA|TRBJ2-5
CATSRRWETQYF
TGTGCCACCAGCAGGAGGTGGGAGACCCAGTACTTC
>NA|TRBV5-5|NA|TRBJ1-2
CASSSTGDWDYGYTF
TGTGCCAGCAGCTCGACCGGGGACTGGGACTATGGCTACACCTTC
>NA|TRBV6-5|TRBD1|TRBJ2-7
CASRLGQGTYEQYF
TGTGCCAGCAGACTAGGACAGGGGACTTACGAGCAGTACTTC
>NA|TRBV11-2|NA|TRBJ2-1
CASSLGQRNYNEQFF
TGTGCCAGCAGCCTGGGGCAGCGCAACTACAATGAGCAGTTCTTC
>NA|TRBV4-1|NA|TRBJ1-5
CASSQDRNQPQHF
TGCGCCAGCAGCCAAGATCGGAATCAGCCCCAGCATTTT
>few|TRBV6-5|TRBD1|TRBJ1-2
CASSSATGGASGYTF
TGTGCCAGCAGTTCTGCCACAGGGGGCGCGAGCGGCTACACCTTC
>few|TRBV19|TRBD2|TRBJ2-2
CATYTPYAGDTGELFF
TGTGCCACCTATACCCCATACGCGGGAGACACCGGGGAGCTGTTTTTT
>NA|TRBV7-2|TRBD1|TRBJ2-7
CASSPNRGSYEQYF
TGTGCCAGCAGCCCAAACAGGGGTTCCTACGAGCAGTACTTC
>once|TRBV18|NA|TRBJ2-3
CASSPPGQDPTDTQYF
TGTGCCAGCTCACCACCGGGCCAAGACCCGACAGATACGCAGTATTTT
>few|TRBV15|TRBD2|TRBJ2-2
CATSRSRLAGVSGTGELFF
TGTGCCACCAGCAGATCCAGACTAGCGGGAGTATCGGGCACCGGGGAGCTGTTTTTT
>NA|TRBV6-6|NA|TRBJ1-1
CASRDDGGRNTEAFF
TGTGCCAGCAGGGACGACGGGGGACGGAACACTGAAGCTTTCTTT
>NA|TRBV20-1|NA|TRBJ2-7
CSAMSSYEQYF
TGCAGTGCTATGAGCTCCTACGAGCAGTACTTC
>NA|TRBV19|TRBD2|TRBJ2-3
CASKRGVQETRTDTQYF
TGTGCCAGCAAACGGGGGGTCCAGGAGACCCGCACAGATACGCAGTATTTT
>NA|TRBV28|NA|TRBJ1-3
CASSSGVLGNTIYF
TGTGCCAGCAGCTCCGGGGTTCTGGGAAACACCATATATTTT
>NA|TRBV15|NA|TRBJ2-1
CATSRDRGGGIQQEQFF
TGTGCCACCAGCAGAGATAGGGGGGGAGGGATTCAACAGGAGCAGTTCTTC
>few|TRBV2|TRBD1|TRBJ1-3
CAGKDRGLGNTIYF
TGTGCCGGAAAAGACAGGGGGCTTGGAAACACCATATATTTT
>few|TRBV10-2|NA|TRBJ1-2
CASTGGDGYTF
TGCGCCAGCACCGGGGGGGATGGCTACACCTTC